This T cell receptor beta chain was profiled in a study of identical twins. TCRdb itself ran the 5' RACE reads through MiXCR, one entry per CDR3 protein. The table includes approximately 300,000 distinct CDR3 sequences, 9.5% detected once. The CDR3 is 17 amino acids. With 0 bases clipped from V and 7 bases from J, the junction kept 11 bases outside the gene matches. Germline V gene sequence: CDR1 LGHNA, CDR2 YSLEER. This clonotype was seen at least ten times. These sequences were also reported in another study, on yellow fever vaccine responses in identical twins.

This receptor was taken from a woman in her late teens or twenties in good health. This sequence joins TRBV4-3 and TRBJ2-1, with 8 bases that match TRBD1. The sequenced sample consisted of CD8+ T cells sorted from blood. In DNA, the CDR3 is TGCGCCAGCAGCCAAGATCCTGGGACAGGCTATAAAAATGAGCAGTTCTTC. Protein: CASSQDPGTGYKNEQFF.